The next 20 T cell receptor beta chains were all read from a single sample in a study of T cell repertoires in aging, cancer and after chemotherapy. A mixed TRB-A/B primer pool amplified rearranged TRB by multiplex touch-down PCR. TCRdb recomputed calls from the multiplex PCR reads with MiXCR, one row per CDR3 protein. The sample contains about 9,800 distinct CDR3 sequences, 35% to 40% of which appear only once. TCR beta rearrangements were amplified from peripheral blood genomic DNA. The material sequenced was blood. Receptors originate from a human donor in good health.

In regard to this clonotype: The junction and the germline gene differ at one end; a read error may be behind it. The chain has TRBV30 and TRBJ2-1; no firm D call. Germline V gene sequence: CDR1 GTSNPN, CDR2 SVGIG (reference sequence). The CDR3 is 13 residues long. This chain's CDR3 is CAWSLVPGNEQLF. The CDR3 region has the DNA TGTGCCTGGAGTTTGGTTCCCGGTAATGAGCAGTTGTTC.

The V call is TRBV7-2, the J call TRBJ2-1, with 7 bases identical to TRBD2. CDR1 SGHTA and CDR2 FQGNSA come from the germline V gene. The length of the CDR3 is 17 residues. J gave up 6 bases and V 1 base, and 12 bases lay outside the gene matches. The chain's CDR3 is CASSLGSGGSPLNEQFF. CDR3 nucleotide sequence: TGTGCCAGCAGCTTAGGAAGTGGCGGGAGTCCGCTCAATGAGCAGTTCTTC.

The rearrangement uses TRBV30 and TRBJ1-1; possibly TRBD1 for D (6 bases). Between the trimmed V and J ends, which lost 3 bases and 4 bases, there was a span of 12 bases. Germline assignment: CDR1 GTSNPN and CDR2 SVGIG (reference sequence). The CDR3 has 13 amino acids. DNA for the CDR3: TGTGCCTGGAGGGGGGGGCGAGTCACTGAAGCTTTCTTT. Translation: CAWRGGRVTEAFF.

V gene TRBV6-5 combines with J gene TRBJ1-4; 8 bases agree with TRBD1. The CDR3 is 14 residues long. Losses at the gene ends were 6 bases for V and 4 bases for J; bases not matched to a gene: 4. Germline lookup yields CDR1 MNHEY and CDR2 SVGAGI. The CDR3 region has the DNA TGTGCCAGCAGGACAGGGGATAATAATGAAAAACTGTTTTTT. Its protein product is CASRTGDNNEKLFF.

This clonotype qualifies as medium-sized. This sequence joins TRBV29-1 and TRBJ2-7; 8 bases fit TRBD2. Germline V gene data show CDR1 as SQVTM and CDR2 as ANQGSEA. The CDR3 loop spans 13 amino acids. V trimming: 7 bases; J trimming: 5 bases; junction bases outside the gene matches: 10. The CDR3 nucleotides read TGCAGCGCTGACGGGGGGGCTGGTAACGAGCAGTACTTC. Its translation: CSADGGAGNEQYF.

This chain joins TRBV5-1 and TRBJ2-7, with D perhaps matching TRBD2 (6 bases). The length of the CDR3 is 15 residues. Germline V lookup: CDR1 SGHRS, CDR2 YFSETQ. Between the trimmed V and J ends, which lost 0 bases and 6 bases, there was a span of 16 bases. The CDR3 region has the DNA TGCGCCAGCAGCTTGGGTGGGACTTCACGGTTCGAGCAGTACTTC. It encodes CASSLGGTSRFEQYF.

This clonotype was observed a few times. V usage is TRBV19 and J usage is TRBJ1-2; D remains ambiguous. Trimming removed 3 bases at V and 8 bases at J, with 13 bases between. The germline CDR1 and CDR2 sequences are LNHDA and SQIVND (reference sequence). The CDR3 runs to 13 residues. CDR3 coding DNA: TGTGCCAGTAGTATCGAGGAGGAGCGCGGCTACACCTTC. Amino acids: CASSIEEERGYTF.

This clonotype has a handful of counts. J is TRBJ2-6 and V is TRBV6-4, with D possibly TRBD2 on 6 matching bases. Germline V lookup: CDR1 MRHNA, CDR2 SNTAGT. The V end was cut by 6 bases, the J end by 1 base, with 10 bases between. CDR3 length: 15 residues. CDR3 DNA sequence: TGTGCCAGCAGGACGGAGGGGTCTGGGGCCAACGTCCTGACTTTC. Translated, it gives CASRTEGSGANVLTF.

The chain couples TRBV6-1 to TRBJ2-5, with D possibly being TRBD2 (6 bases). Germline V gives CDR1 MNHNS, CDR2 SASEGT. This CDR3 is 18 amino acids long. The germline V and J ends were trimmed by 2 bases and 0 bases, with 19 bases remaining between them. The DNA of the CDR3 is TGTGCCAGCAGTGAAAGGTGGAGGGGCCTAGGGTACCAAGAGACCCAGTACTTC. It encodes CASSERWRGLGYQETQYF.

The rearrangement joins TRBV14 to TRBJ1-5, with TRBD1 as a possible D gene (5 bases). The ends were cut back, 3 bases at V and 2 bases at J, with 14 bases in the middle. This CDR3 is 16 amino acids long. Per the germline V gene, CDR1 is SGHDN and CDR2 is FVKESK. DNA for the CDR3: TGTGCCAGCAGCCACGACCAGGGCTGGGGCAATCAGCCCCAGCATTTT. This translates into CASSHDQGWGNQPQHF. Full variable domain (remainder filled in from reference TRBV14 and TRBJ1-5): EAGVTQFPSHSVIEKGQTVTLRCDPISGHDNLYWYRRVMGKEIKFLLHFVKESKQDESGMPNNRFLAERTGGTYSTLKVQPAELEDSGVYFCASSHDQGWGNQPQHFGDGTRLSIL.

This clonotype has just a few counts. CDR3 coding DNA: TGTGCCAGCAGTTCCCCTCTGGGGCGGTCTAGCTCCTACAATGAGCAGTTCTTC. Translated, it gives CASSSPLGRSSSYNEQFF. V is TRBV6-5 and J is TRBJ2-1, with D possibly TRBD1 on 5 matching bases. Germline V lookup: CDR1 MNHEY, CDR2 SVGAGI. V shed 4 bases and J shed 0 bases, with 19 bases lying between them. The CDR3 runs 18 residues.

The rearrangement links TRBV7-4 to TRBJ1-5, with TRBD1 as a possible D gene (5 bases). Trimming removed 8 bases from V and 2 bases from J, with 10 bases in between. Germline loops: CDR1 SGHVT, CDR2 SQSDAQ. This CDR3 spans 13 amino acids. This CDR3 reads CASRRGGNQPQHF. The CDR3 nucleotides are TGTGCCAGCCGGCGGGGGGGCAATCAGCCCCAGCATTTT.

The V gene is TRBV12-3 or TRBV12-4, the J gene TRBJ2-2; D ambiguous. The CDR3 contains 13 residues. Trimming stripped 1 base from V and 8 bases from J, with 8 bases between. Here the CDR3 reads CASSLDNIGELFF. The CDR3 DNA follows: TGTGCCAGCAGTTTAGACAACATTGGGGAGCTGTTTTTT.

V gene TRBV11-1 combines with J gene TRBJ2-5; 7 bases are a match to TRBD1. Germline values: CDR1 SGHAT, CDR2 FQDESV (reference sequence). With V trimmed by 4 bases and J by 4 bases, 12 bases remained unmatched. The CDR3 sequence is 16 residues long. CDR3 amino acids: CASSSRQGTKGETQYF. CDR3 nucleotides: TGTGCCAGCAGCTCAAGACAGGGCACCAAAGGAGAGACCCAGTACTTC.

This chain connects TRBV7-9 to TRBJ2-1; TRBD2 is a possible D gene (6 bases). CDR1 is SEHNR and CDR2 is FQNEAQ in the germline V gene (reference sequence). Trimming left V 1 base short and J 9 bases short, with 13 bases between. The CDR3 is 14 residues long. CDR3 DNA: TGTGCCAGCAGCTTAGGCCGGGAGAGCGGTGAGCAGTTCTTC. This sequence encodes CASSLGRESGEQFF. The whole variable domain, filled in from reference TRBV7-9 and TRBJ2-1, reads DTGVSQNPRHKITKRGQNVTFRCDPISEHNRLYWYRQTLGQGPEFLTYFQNEAQLEKSRLLSDRFSAERPKGSFSTLEIQRTEQGDSAMYLCASSLGRESGEQFFGPGTRLTVL.

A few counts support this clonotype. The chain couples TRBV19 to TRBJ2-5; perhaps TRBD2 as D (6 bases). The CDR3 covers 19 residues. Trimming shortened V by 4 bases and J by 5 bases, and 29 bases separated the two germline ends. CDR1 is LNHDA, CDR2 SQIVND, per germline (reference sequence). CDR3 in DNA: TGTGCCAGTAGTACCACCCCCCCCTCTTTGACTAGGGTGGGGGAGACCCAGTACTTC. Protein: CASSTTPPSLTRVGETQYF. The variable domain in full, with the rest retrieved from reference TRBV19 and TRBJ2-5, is DGGITQSPKYLFRKEGQNVTLSCEQNLNHDAMYWYRQDPGQGLRLIYYSQIVNDFQKGDIAEGYSVSREKKESFPLTVTSAQKNPTAFYLCASSTTPPSLTRVGETQYFGPGTRLLVL.

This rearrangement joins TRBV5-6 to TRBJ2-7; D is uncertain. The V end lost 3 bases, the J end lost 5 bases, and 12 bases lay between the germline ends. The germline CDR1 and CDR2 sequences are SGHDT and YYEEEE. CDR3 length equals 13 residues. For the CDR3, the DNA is TGTGCCAGCAGCTACGAACTGGTCCACGAGCAGTACTTC. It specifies CASSYELVHEQYF.

The CDR3 DNA sequence: TGTGCCAGCAGGTTAGGGGGCTACAATGAGCAGTTCTTC. This translates into CASRLGGYNEQFF. This chain uses TRBV27 with TRBJ2-1; TRBD1 might be the D (6 bases). The CDR3 extends over 13 amino acids. From germline, CDR1 is MNHEY and CDR2 SMNVEV (reference sequence). V lost 6 bases to trimming and J lost 3 bases, with 9 bases between them.

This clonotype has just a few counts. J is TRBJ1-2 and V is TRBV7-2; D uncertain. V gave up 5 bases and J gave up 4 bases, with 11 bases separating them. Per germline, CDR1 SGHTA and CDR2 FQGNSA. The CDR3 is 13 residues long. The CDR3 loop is CASSPSQGYGYTF. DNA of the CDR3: TGTGCCAGCAGCCCCAGCCAAGGCTATGGCTACACCTTC.

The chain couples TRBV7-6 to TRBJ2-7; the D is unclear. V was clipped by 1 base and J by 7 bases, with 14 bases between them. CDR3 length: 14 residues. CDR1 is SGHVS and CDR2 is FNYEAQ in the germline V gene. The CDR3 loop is CASSLEVNSWEQYF. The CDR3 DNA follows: TGTGCCAGCAGCTTAGAAGTTAATTCGTGGGAGCAGTACTTC.